The 22 T cell receptor beta chains presented below share a single source sample, sequenced in a study of response to subunit inactivated influenza vaccine. Via MiXCR, TCRdb re-called the RT-PCR reads, giving one row per CDR3 protein. The table records about 480,000 distinct CDR3 sequences, about 10% of them present only once. This material consisted of PBMCs from blood, taken 35 to 45 days after vaccination. The origin of the receptors is a man aged 50-59 years who received an inactivated influenza vaccine.

The chain is built from TRBV12-2 and TRBJ2-5; no DNA check was done on the table's D call, TRBD1. TRBV12-2 is termed a pseudogene. The CDR3 runs to 18 residues. CDR3 in amino acids: CASRLAIPRQGIQETQYF. The CDR3 region has the DNA TGTGCAAGTCGCTTAGCGATTCCCCGTCAGGGGATACAAGAGACCCAGTACTTC.

This clonotype was detected ten times or more. The J gene is TRBJ2-3, the V gene TRBV10-3; TRBD2 matches at 7 bases. The CDR3 runs to 13 residues. The V segment lost 10 bases and the J segment 9 bases; nucleotides outside the gene matches: 13. Germline V gene data show CDR1 as ENHRY and CDR2 as SYGVKD. The CDR3 nucleotides are TGTGCCACTAACCCAGGCGGGAGTGAGACGCAGTATTTT. Translated, it gives CATNPGGSETQYF.

The rearrangement joins TRBV28 to TRBJ1-1, with a weak D call TRBD1 (5 bases). Between the trimmed V and J ends, which lost 6 bases and 4 bases, there was a span of 15 bases. The CDR3 runs 14 residues. CDR1 and CDR2 from the germline V gene are MDHEN and SYDVKM. Written as DNA, the CDR3 is TGTGCCAGCAGGGTGGGGGGAAGTAGCACTGAAGCTTTCTTT. Its protein is CASRVGGSSTEAFF.

This chain joins TRBV15 and TRBJ1-5; D not resolved. The CDR3 runs to 14 residues. V was trimmed by 1 base and J by 4 bases, leaving 8 bases between them. The germline gives CDR1 LNHNV, CDR2 YYDKDF (reference sequence). The DNA of the CDR3 is TGTGCCACCAGCAGAGGAAAAGGAAATCAGCCCCAGCATTTT. This codes for CATSRGKGNQPQHF.

This clonotype came up a few times. V gene TRBV5-1 combines with J gene TRBJ1-4; tentatively, D is TRBD1 (5 bases). Germline V gene sequence: CDR1 SGHRS, CDR2 YFSETQ. Deletions cut 3 bases from V and 8 bases from J, with 17 bases between. The CDR3 spans 15 residues. As DNA, the CDR3 is TGCGCCAGCAGCTGGATAGGGGAACCCGGCGAAAAACTGTTTTTT. Translation: CASSWIGEPGEKLFF.

This clonotype appeared a few times. The chain is built from TRBV5-1 and TRBJ2-3, with 10 nucleotides matching TRBD1. With V trimmed by 4 bases and J by 6 bases, 5 bases remained unmatched. From germline, CDR1 is SGHRS and CDR2 YFSETQ. The CDR3 loop spans 14 amino acids. The CDR3 here is CASSSDRGPDTQYF. The CDR3 nucleotides are TGCGCCAGCAGCAGTGACAGGGGGCCGGATACGCAGTATTTT.

This clonotype was picked up many times. The CDR3 DNA is TGTGCCAGCAGCCCCACTCGTGGAGTGGGCAATGAGCAGTTCTTC. Amino acids: CASSPTRGVGNEQFF. V usage is TRBV7-3 and J usage is TRBJ2-1; D call uncertain. The V gene's germline CDR1 is SGHTA and CDR2 FQGTGA. Trimming took 5 bases from V and 6 from J, leaving 17 bases between them. The CDR3 runs 15 residues.

In this sample, this clonotype turned up a few times. The chain carries TRBV7-2 and TRBJ2-2; 8 nucleotides align to TRBD1. Germline V gives CDR1 SGHTA, CDR2 FQGNSA. The CDR3 spans 15 residues. Trimming removed 1 base from V and 7 bases from J; junction bases left unmatched: 5. The CDR3 DNA reads as TGTGCCAGCAGCTTAGGACAGGGGATAATCGGGGAGCTGTTTTTT. This sequence encodes CASSLGQGIIGELFF.

As to this clonotype: The junction differs from germline at one of its ends, possibly a read error. The chain uses TRBV20-1 and TRBJ2-5; 9 bases fit TRBD2. Germline lookup yields CDR1 DFQATT and CDR2 SNEGSKA (reference sequence). The CDR3 contains 16 residues. This chain's CDR3 is CCARDTRGGGPETQYF. DNA of the CDR3: TGCTGTGCTAGAGATACGCGCGGGGGGGGTCCTGAGACCCAGTACTTC.

This clonotype came up many times. This chain connects TRBV28 to TRBJ2-7; D gene ambiguous. Trimming shortened V by 5 bases and J by 3 bases, and 5 bases separated the two germline ends. The length of the CDR3 is 11 residues. Germline CDR1 MDHEN, CDR2 SYDVKM. CDR3 protein: CASSAVYEQYF. Here the CDR3 DNA reads TGTGCCAGCAGTGCGGTCTACGAGCAGTACTTC.

Turning to this clonotype: A much larger clonotype is one base distant, so this may be a read error. The chain couples TRBV20-1 to TRBJ2-2; TRBD1 or TRBD2 may be the D gene (5 bases each). CDR3 size: 16 residues. Per germline, CDR1 DFQATT and CDR2 SNEGSKA (reference sequence). CDR3 loop: CSAQRFKGLGTGEPFF. In DNA form, the CDR3 reads TGCAGTGCCCAGAGATTTAAGGGGCTGGGCACCGGGGAGCCGTTTTTT.

In this sample, this clonotype turned up a few times. Here the CDR3 reads CASSQETPGTSGYNEQFF. CDR3 DNA: TGCGCCAGCAGCCAAGAAACACCCGGGACTAGCGGCTACAATGAGCAGTTCTTC. The chain has TRBV4-3 and TRBJ2-1; 11 bases map to TRBD2. The CDR3 covers 18 residues. Germline V gives CDR1 LGHNA, CDR2 YSLEER. V was pared by 0 bases and J by 3 bases, with 7 bases of the junction left unmatched.

This clonotype came up many times. The chain joins TRBV20-1 to TRBJ2-3; tentatively, D is TRBD2 (6 bases). The CDR3 loop spans 15 amino acids. The germline V gene has CDR1 DFQATT and CDR2 SNEGSKA (reference sequence). Trimming shortened V by 0 bases and J by 5 bases, and 15 bases separated the two germline ends. CDR3 protein: CSARDGTGIQDTQYF. The CDR3 DNA reads as TGCAGTGCTAGAGATGGGACTGGGATCCAAGATACGCAGTATTTT.

The chain is built from TRBV7-2 and TRBJ2-3; D unresolved. In germline, CDR1 is SGHTA, CDR2 FQGNSA. Trimming shortened V by 10 bases and J by 4 bases, and 12 bases separated the two germline ends. The CDR3 is made up of 12 amino acids. The CDR3 reads CATRPGPDTQYF. The CDR3 DNA follows: TGTGCCACGCGGCCCGGGCCAGATACGCAGTATTTT.

This clonotype was picked up many times. This chain links TRBV7-8 with TRBJ2-2; D is unclear. The CDR3 length is 17 residues. Deletions cut 5 bases from V and 0 bases from J, with 16 bases between. Germline V lookup: CDR1 SGHVS, CDR2 FQNEAQ. CDR3 amino acids: CASSQSRMITNTGELFF. The CDR3 region has the DNA TGTGCCAGCAGCCAGTCACGGATGATAACGAACACCGGGGAGCTGTTTTTT.

The rearrangement links TRBV11-2 to TRBJ2-3; 7 positions agree with TRBD2. V lost 4 bases, J lost 4 bases, and 11 bases stayed unmatched. Germline loops: CDR1 SGHAT, CDR2 FQNNGV. The CDR3 has 16 residues. CDR3 DNA sequence: TGTGCCAGCAGCTCCCTCGGCGGGAGATATGCAGATACGCAGTATTTT. Amino acid sequence: CASSSLGGRYADTQYF.

The J gene is TRBJ2-7, the V gene TRBV7-9; D possibly uses TRBD1 or TRBD2 (5 bases each). The CDR3 is made up of 16 amino acids. V gave up 8 bases and J gave up 4 bases, with 24 bases separating them. Germline lookup yields CDR1 SEHNR and CDR2 FQNEAQ (reference sequence). CDR3 amino acids: CASQKVSGTDIYEQYF. In DNA form, the CDR3 reads TGTGCCAGCCAAAAGGTTTCCGGGACGGACATATACGAGCAGTACTTC.

This chain connects TRBV5-1 to TRBJ1-2, with TRBD1 matching 7 bases. Unmatched junction bases numbered 6, after V lost 1 base and J lost 0 bases. Germline values: CDR1 SGHRS, CDR2 YFSETQ. This CDR3 has 16 residues. CDR3 amino acids: CASSLLTGHTNYGYTF. The CDR3 coding sequence is TGCGCCAGCAGCTTGCTGACAGGGCACACTAACTATGGCTACACCTTC.

This clonotype occurred many times. The chain links TRBV15 to TRBJ2-1; possibly TRBD2 for D (5 bases). V was shortened by 0 bases and J by 15 bases, with 15 bases between the two germline ends. Germline loops: CDR1 LNHNV, CDR2 YYDKDF (reference sequence). The CDR3 is 13 residues long. CDR3 sequence reads: CATSRDRLNRLFF. CDR3 bases: TGTGCCACCAGCAGAGATCGACTAAACCGGTTGTTCTTC. Drawing the rest from reference TRBV15 and TRBJ2-1, the complete variable domain is DAMVIQNPRYQVTQFGKPVTLSCSQTLNHNVMYWYQQKSSQAPKLLFHYYDKDFNNEADTPDNFQSRRPNTSFCFLDIRSPGLGDTAMYLCATSRDRLNRLFFGPGTRLTVL.

The chain recombines TRBV6-2 or TRBV6-3 with TRBJ1-2, with D maybe TRBD1 (6 bases). V gave up 2 bases and J gave up 0 bases, with 19 bases separating them. The V gene's germline CDR1 is MNHEY and CDR2 SVGEGT. There are 18 residues in the CDR3. Here the CDR3 reads CASSYPLPLTGANYGYTF. CDR3 coding DNA: TGTGCCAGCAGTTACCCGCTCCCATTGACAGGAGCTAACTATGGCTACACCTTC.

This clonotype has ten or more counts. The J gene is TRBJ2-5, the V gene TRBV29-1, with TRBD2 as a possible D gene (6 bases). The CDR3 runs to 13 residues. CDR1 is SQVTM and CDR2 is ANQGSEA in the germline V gene. The V gene lost 4 bases and the J gene lost 5 bases, with 14 bases spanning the gap. In DNA, the CDR3 is TGCAGCGTTGCTCGGGGGAAGGGCGAGACCCAGTACTTC. Residues: CSVARGKGETQYF. Looking up the rest from reference TRBV29-1 and TRBJ2-5 gives the full variable domain: SAVISQKPSRDICQRGTSLTIQCQVDSQVTMMFWYRQQPGQSLTLIATANQGSEATYESGFVIDKFPISRPNLTFSTLTVSNMSPEDSSIYLCSVARGKGETQYFGPGTRLLVL.

This clonotype was observed a handful of times. The rearrangement uses TRBV7-6 and TRBJ2-7; 8 bases align to TRBD1. With 1 base clipped from V and 4 bases from J, the junction kept 9 bases outside the gene matches. Germline V gene data show CDR1 as SGHVS and CDR2 as FNYEAQ. The CDR3 length is 16 residues. In nucleotides, the CDR3 is TGTGCCAGCAGCTTAGAGGGACAGGCCGCTAAATACGAGCAGTACTTC. This encodes CASSLEGQAAKYEQYF.